This T cell receptor beta chain was observed in a study of monozygotic twins with inflammatory bowel disease. Points from the study as a whole: Sharing of clonotypes with others was lower in IBD patients than in healthy twins, and this was especially so with disease activity.

The CDR3 extends over 14 amino acids. Germline CDR1 SEHNR, CDR2 FQNEAQ (reference sequence). As regards this clonotype: Its antigen is unknown.

TCR libraries each used 3,500 to 4,000 ng of total RNA. UMIs that included a 6-nucleotide sample barcode were added by template switching, which took place during cDNA synthesis. Each of TCRalpha and TCRbeta cDNA went through two nested PCRs, lasting approximately 17 and 9 cycles. TCRdb re-called the 5' RACE reads and shows each CDR3 protein once, DNA omitted. This specimen shows about 210,000 distinct CDR3 sequences; the ten leading clones hold under 8.5%. This TCR came from a human donor with ulcerative colitis or Crohn's disease, or a healthy co-twin of an affected twin (not recorded which). V and J are TRBV7-9 and TRBJ1-1. Material: blood. The chain's CDR3 is CASSLELMNTEAFF.